This is a list of T cell receptor beta chains from one sample in a study of cytomegalovirus exposure and HLA in healthy donors. Sequencing used immunoSEQ multiplex PCR; TCRdb keeps in-frame clones, though not all of them. The table has fewer than 250,000 clones, about four fifths seen once. The sample taken for sequencing was PBMCs. These receptors all come from a woman aged 50 to 60 in good health and CMV-seropositive. CDR3s include the opening cysteine and the closing phenylalanine or tryptophan. The D gene is left open where the match is weak. Rows give clone size only sometimes, using once, few, many, or a class for an expanded clone.

V gene: TRBV4-1
D gene: TRBD1
clone size: few
J gene: TRBJ1-2
CDR3 DNA: TGCGCCAGCAGCTCGACAGGGTCTCATCGTGGCTACACCTTC
CDR3 protein: CASSSTGSHRGYTF

V gene: TRBV7-2
D gene: TRBD1
clone size: -
J gene: TRBJ2-1
CDR3 DNA: TGTGCCAGCAGCTTGGGACAGCCGACCTACAATGAGCAGTTCTTC
CDR3 protein: CASSLGQPTYNEQFF

V gene: TRBV11-2
D gene: TRBD1
clone size: -
J gene: TRBJ2-7
CDR3 DNA: TGTGCCAGCAGCTCTACAGGGGGCCTATGGGAGCAGTACTTC
CDR3 protein: CASSSTGGLWEQYF

V gene: TRBV6-5
D gene: -
clone size: -
J gene: TRBJ1-2
CDR3 DNA: TGTGCCAGCAGTTACGCGGGAGACTATGGCTACACCTTC
CDR3 protein: CASSYAGDYGYTF

V gene: TRBV25-1
D gene: -
clone size: -
J gene: TRBJ2-7
CDR3 DNA: TGTGCCAGCACCTCTGGGCGAGAGCAGTACTTC
CDR3 protein: CASTSGREQYF

V gene: TRBV4-2
D gene: -
clone size: once
J gene: TRBJ2-7
CDR3 DNA: TGTGCCAGCAGCCACGACCTGTCGGGTACCTACGAGCAGTACTTC
CDR3 protein: CASSHDLSGTYEQYF

V gene: TRBV13
D gene: -
clone size: once
J gene: TRBJ1-4
CDR3 DNA: TGTGCCAGCAGCTTCCGCGGAGCTTGGGAAAAACTGTTTTTT
CDR3 protein: CASSFRGAWEKLFF

V gene: TRBV10-3
D gene: TRBD1
clone size: -
J gene: TRBJ1-6
CDR3 DNA: TGTGCCATCGGGGGGCAGGGGGATCAGGCCCTCCACTTT
CDR3 protein: CAIGGQGDQALHF

V gene: TRBV18
D gene: -
clone size: -
J gene: TRBJ2-5
CDR3 DNA: TGTGCCAGCTCACCAAACGGGGAAGAGACCCAGTACTTC
CDR3 protein: CASSPNGEETQYF

V gene: TRBV6-1
D gene: -
clone size: -
J gene: TRBJ1-3
CDR3 DNA: TGTGCCAGCGGGAGGGGGGTATCGGAAAACACCATATATTTT
CDR3 protein: CASGRGVSENTIYF

V gene: TRBV6-6
D gene: -
clone size: -
J gene: TRBJ1-5
CDR3 DNA: TGTGCCAGCAGTTACTCGGGAGGAGTTAGCAATCAGCCCCAGCATTTT
CDR3 protein: CASSYSGGVSNQPQHF

V gene: TRBV19
D gene: TRBD1
clone size: -
J gene: TRBJ1-4
CDR3 DNA: TGTGCCAGTAGCCTACAGGGGGGCAATGAAAAACTGTTTTTT
CDR3 protein: CASSLQGGNEKLFF

V gene: TRBV6-5
D gene: TRBD2
clone size: -
J gene: TRBJ2-7
CDR3 DNA: TGTGCCAGCAGGCGGACTAGCGGATCCTACGAGCAGTACTTC
CDR3 protein: CASRRTSGSYEQYF

V gene: TRBV6-1
D gene: -
clone size: -
J gene: TRBJ1-1
CDR3 DNA: TGTGCCAGCAGTGACAGGGTCCAAGTGGGCACTGAAGCTTTCTTT
CDR3 protein: CASSDRVQVGTEAFF

V gene: TRBV2
D gene: -
clone size: -
J gene: TRBJ1-4
CDR3 DNA: TGTGCCAGCAATAAGCTTAAATCCGAAAAACTGTTTTTT
CDR3 protein: CASNKLKSEKLFF

V gene: TRBV19
D gene: -
clone size: -
J gene: TRBJ1-5
CDR3 DNA: TGTGCCAATAGTTTCCCACAGGGCTCGAGGCAGCCCCAGCATTTT
CDR3 protein: CANSFPQGSRQPQHF

V gene: TRBV5-1
D gene: -
clone size: -
J gene: TRBJ2-1
CDR3 DNA: TGCGCCAGCAGCTTGTTAGCAGGGGATGATGAGCAGTTCTTC
CDR3 protein: CASSLLAGDDEQFF

V gene: TRBV7-3
D gene: -
clone size: -
J gene: TRBJ2-2
CDR3 DNA: TGTGCCAGCAGGGTCGGACACCTGAACACCGGGGAGCTGTTTTTT
CDR3 protein: CASRVGHLNTGELFF

V gene: TRBV18
D gene: -
clone size: -
J gene: TRBJ2-5
CDR3 DNA: TGTGCCAGCTCAAGGCTGGGGCACTCCCAAGGGACCCAGTACTTC
CDR3 protein: CASSRLGHSQGTQYF

V gene: TRBV5-6
D gene: -
clone size: few
J gene: TRBJ1-1
CDR3 DNA: TGTGCCAGCAGCCCTGGACGGGGTGGGACTGAAGCTTTCTTT
CDR3 protein: CASSPGRGGTEAFF

V gene: TRBV10-3
D gene: -
clone size: -
J gene: TRBJ1-2
CDR3 DNA: TGTGCCATCAGTCCCATTGGTCCTATCGGCTACACCTTC
CDR3 protein: CAISPIGPIGYTF

V gene: TRBV10-3
D gene: -
clone size: -
J gene: TRBJ2-7
CDR3 DNA: TGTGCCATCAGTGACCACAATTACGAGCAGTACTTC
CDR3 protein: CAISDHNYEQYF

V gene: TRBV4-1
D gene: TRBD1
clone size: -
J gene: TRBJ1-6
CDR3 DNA: TGCGCCAGCAGCCAAACAGGGGAAGAACGGGGATCACCCCTCCACTTT
CDR3 protein: CASSQTGEERGSPLHF

V gene: TRBV7-8
D gene: TRBD1
clone size: -
J gene: TRBJ2-7
CDR3 DNA: TGTGCCAGCAGCTTATTACAGGGGGCTACCCTCTACGAGCAGTACTTC
CDR3 protein: CASSLLQGATLYEQYF

V gene: TRBV6-5
D gene: TRBD2
clone size: -
J gene: TRBJ2-5
CDR3 DNA: TGTGCCAGCAGTTACAGCGGGGGGGCCGCGGAGACCCAGTACTTC
CDR3 protein: CASSYSGGAAETQYF

V gene: TRBV10-3
D gene: -
clone size: -
J gene: TRBJ1-1
CDR3 DNA: TGTGCCATCAGTGACCGGCAGGCCTCGAGGGAGGCTTTCTTT
CDR3 protein: CAISDRQASREAFF

V gene: TRBV19
D gene: TRBD1
clone size: -
J gene: TRBJ1-5
CDR3 DNA: TGTGCCAGTGCGGGACAGGGTACCAATCAGCCCCAGCATTTT
CDR3 protein: CASAGQGTNQPQHF

V gene: TRBV6-6
D gene: TRBD1
clone size: -
J gene: TRBJ2-7
CDR3 DNA: TGTGCCAGCTCACTCCCCCTGGGACAGGCCCACGAGCAGTACTTC
CDR3 protein: CASSLPLGQAHEQYF

V gene: TRBV5-4
D gene: TRBD1
clone size: -
J gene: TRBJ1-5
CDR3 DNA: TGTGCCAGCAGCTTCTGGGGGACAGAGAATCAGCCCCAGCATTTT
CDR3 protein: CASSFWGTENQPQHF

V gene: TRBV18
D gene: TRBD1
clone size: -
J gene: TRBJ2-5
CDR3 DNA: TGTGCCAGCTCCCGGGACAGGGGGCAGGGAGAGACCCAGTACTTC
CDR3 protein: CASSRDRGQGETQYF

V gene: TRBV9
D gene: -
clone size: -
J gene: TRBJ2-1
CDR3 DNA: TGTGCCAGCAGTCGACAGTTCTCCTACAATGAGCAGTTCTTC
CDR3 protein: CASSRQFSYNEQFF

V gene: TRBV7-9
D gene: -
clone size: -
J gene: TRBJ2-7
CDR3 DNA: TGTTCCAGCAGCCGTCAAGGGGGGGCGAAAGAGCAGTACTTC
CDR3 protein: CSSSRQGGAKEQYF

V gene: TRBV4-1
D gene: -
clone size: few
J gene: TRBJ1-3
CDR3 DNA: TGCGCCAGCAGCCAACGTCGATCCCGCGAAGGGGACACCATATATTTT
CDR3 protein: CASSQRRSREGDTIYF

V gene: TRBV4-2
D gene: -
clone size: once
J gene: TRBJ1-1
CDR3 DNA: TGTGCCAGCAGCCAAGATGCAGGGTCGGTCACTGAAGCTTTCTTT
CDR3 protein: CASSQDAGSVTEAFF

V gene: TRBV11-2
D gene: -
clone size: few
J gene: TRBJ1-4
CDR3 DNA: TGTGCCAGCAGCTTAAGCGGAAAGGTGCCGTTTTTT
CDR3 protein: CASSLSGKVPFF

V gene: TRBV5-1
D gene: TRBD2
clone size: -
J gene: TRBJ2-1
CDR3 DNA: TGCGCCAGCAGCCGCGGACAGCGGGGGGCTGGTGAGCAGTTCTTC
CDR3 protein: CASSRGQRGAGEQFF

V gene: TRBV28
D gene: -
clone size: -
J gene: TRBJ1-2
CDR3 DNA: TGTGCCAGCAGTTTTTCTCCTAACTATGGCTACACCTTC
CDR3 protein: CASSFSPNYGYTF

V gene: TRBV7-2
D gene: TRBD1
clone size: -
J gene: TRBJ2-1
CDR3 DNA: TGTGCCAGCAGCAAAGGGGGGACAGGGGTGAGCGGGGGGCAGTTCTTC
CDR3 protein: CASSKGGTGVSGGQFF

V gene: TRBV5-1
D gene: -
clone size: once
J gene: TRBJ1-3
CDR3 DNA: TGCGCCAGCAGCCGGTCAAGTCTTTACTCTGGAAACACCATATATTTT
CDR3 protein: CASSRSSLYSGNTIYF

V gene: TRBV28
D gene: -
clone size: -
J gene: TRBJ2-4
CDR3 DNA: TGTGCCAGCAGTTATCCACTAGGGCTAGCCAAAAACATTCAGTACTTC
CDR3 protein: CASSYPLGLAKNIQYF

V gene: TRBV7-9
D gene: -
clone size: -
J gene: TRBJ1-2
CDR3 DNA: TGTGCCAGCGTGGATGGGGGGTTTGGCTATGGCTACACCTTC
CDR3 protein: CASVDGGFGYGYTF

V gene: TRBV2
D gene: -
clone size: -
J gene: TRBJ1-6
CDR3 DNA: TGTGCCAGCAAGTTTGAGGGTGATAATTCACCCCTCCACTTT
CDR3 protein: CASKFEGDNSPLHF

V gene: TRBV7-9
D gene: -
clone size: -
J gene: TRBJ2-7
CDR3 DNA: TGTGCCAGCAGCTTACCAGCGGAGGGCCACGAGCAGTACTTC
CDR3 protein: CASSLPAEGHEQYF

V gene: TRBV7-9
D gene: TRBD1
clone size: -
J gene: TRBJ2-7
CDR3 DNA: TGTGCCGGCAGCCCCCTGGACAGGGGGTCGGTCGAGCAGTACTTC
CDR3 protein: CAGSPLDRGSVEQYF

V gene: TRBV5-1
D gene: -
clone size: -
J gene: TRBJ2-3
CDR3 DNA: TGCGCCAGCAGCTCCCCCGGGGGTGGCACAGATACGCAGTATTTT
CDR3 protein: CASSSPGGGTDTQYF

V gene: TRBV5-1
D gene: TRBD1
clone size: -
J gene: TRBJ1-2
CDR3 DNA: TGCGCCAGCAGCCCTGGGACAGGAGGAGCCTATGGCTACACCTTC
CDR3 protein: CASSPGTGGAYGYTF

V gene: TRBV27
D gene: -
clone size: few
J gene: TRBJ1-1
CDR3 DNA: TGTGCCAGCAGTTTCTCGGGGGGCACTGAAGCTTTCTTT
CDR3 protein: CASSFSGGTEAFF

V gene: TRBV5-6
D gene: -
clone size: few
J gene: TRBJ2-5
CDR3 DNA: TGCGCCAGCAGCCAAGCCTTATCGGGGGGCGGCAGGGGAGAGACCCAGTACTTC
CDR3 protein: CASSQALSGGGRGETQYF

V gene: TRBV27
D gene: -
clone size: -
J gene: TRBJ2-1
CDR3 DNA: TGTGCCAGCACCAACCTAGGCGTGGTACCTGCATCCAATGAGCAGTTCTTC
CDR3 protein: CASTNLGVVPASNEQFF

V gene: TRBV5-1
D gene: TRBD1
clone size: once
J gene: TRBJ1-1
CDR3 DNA: TGCGCCAGCAGCATAATGGGACAGTCGAACACTGAAGCTTTCTTT
CDR3 protein: CASSIMGQSNTEAFF

V gene: TRBV7-9
D gene: -
clone size: -
J gene: TRBJ2-5
CDR3 DNA: TGTGCCAGCAGCCGGGGGACAGTACAAGAGACCCAGTACTTC
CDR3 protein: CASSRGTVQETQYF

V gene: TRBV5-1
D gene: TRBD2
clone size: -
J gene: TRBJ2-7
CDR3 DNA: TGCGCCAGCAGCTTGGGTGCGGGGGTAGGCGAGCAGTACTTC
CDR3 protein: CASSLGAGVGEQYF

V gene: TRBV21-1
D gene: -
clone size: -
J gene: TRBJ2-2
CDR3 DNA: TGTGCCAGCAGCAAAGACAGGGGGAGGATGCGAACCGGGGAGCTGTTTTTT
CDR3 protein: CASSKDRGRMRTGELFF

V gene: TRBV19
D gene: TRBD1
clone size: -
J gene: TRBJ1-1
CDR3 DNA: TGTGCCAGTAATAACCGGGACAGGGAAGCTTTCTTT
CDR3 protein: CASNNRDREAFF

V gene: TRBV19
D gene: TRBD1
clone size: -
J gene: TRBJ1-6
CDR3 DNA: TGTGCCAGTAGTATGTGGTTGGGGACAGGGGCGAATAATTCACCCCTCCACTTT
CDR3 protein: CASSMWLGTGANNSPLHF

V gene: TRBV2
D gene: -
clone size: many
J gene: TRBJ2-7
CDR3 DNA: TGTGCCAGCAGTAGGACTATTTACGAGCAGTACTTC
CDR3 protein: CASSRTIYEQYF

V gene: TRBV19
D gene: TRBD2
clone size: once
J gene: TRBJ2-5
CDR3 DNA: TGTGCCAGTAGTATCGGGGGGGCGGAGACCCAGTACTTC
CDR3 protein: CASSIGGAETQYF

V gene: TRBV4-1
D gene: TRBD2
clone size: -
J gene: TRBJ2-3
CDR3 DNA: TGCGCCAGCAAAGTAGCGGGGGGTTACACAGATACGCAGTATTTT
CDR3 protein: CASKVAGGYTDTQYF

V gene: TRBV4-3
D gene: -
clone size: -
J gene: TRBJ1-6
CDR3 DNA: TGCGCCAGCAGCCATCATCCTCGGACTCTAAAGAGCTCCTATAATTCACCCCTCCACTTT
CDR3 protein: CASSHHPRTLKSSYNSPLHF